This T cell receptor (beta chain) appears in the sequencing data of a study of cytomegalovirus exposure and HLA in healthy donors. Regarding the study as a whole: The study flagged fewer than 200 TCR beta chains as cytomegalovirus-associated. For cytomegalovirus status, the classifier reportedly gave diagnoses with high specificity and sensitivity. A later analysis found first-cohort TCR clusters tended to co-occur in the 120 validation repertoires.

A remark on this clone: Antigen specificity is unknown.

Assay used: immunoSEQ multiplex PCR; TCRdb lists only in-frame clones, some missing. The sample includes under 200,000 clones, 80% to 90% of them seen just once. CDR3 length: 17 amino acids. Germline loops: CDR1 SGHTA, CDR2 FQGNSA. Trimming removed 1 base from V and 4 bases from J, with 19 bases in between. The chain uses TRBV7-2 and TRBJ1-2; TRBD1 is a possible D gene (6 bases). The material sequenced was PBMCs. The TCR was taken from a woman aged 25 to 39 in good health and CMV-seronegative. CDR3 DNA sequence: TGTGCCAGCAGCTTAGTGACAGGCATCTACCCGGTCTATGGCTACACCTTC. The encoded protein is CASSLVTGIYPVYGYTF.